These T cell receptor beta chains were read from a single sample in a study of T cell responses to AZD1222 COVID-19 vaccine. Assay used: immunoSEQ multiplex PCR; TCRdb lists only in-frame clones, some missing. The sample shows some 150,000 clones, 80% to 95% of them seen only once. The input for sequencing was peripheral blood, taken on day 0 of AZD1222 vaccination. These receptors were obtained from an adult in good health. The CDR3 runs from the conserved cysteine through the conserved F or W. The D gene is left open where the match is weak. Size tells how often a clone was seen (once, few, many) or the class of an expanded clone, and some rows leave it out.

>TRBV6-6|-|once|TRBJ1-2
CASSTTAIYGYTF
>TRBV5-1|-|-|TRBJ2-3
CASSSGQFTDTQYF
>TRBV29-1|-|-|TRBJ1-3
CSVVEGNTIYF
>TRBV9|-|once|TRBJ1-3
CASSVSSGNTIYF
>TRBV28|TRBD1|-|TRBJ2-7
CASSLGWTGSRGKGQYF
>TRBV25-1|-|-|TRBJ2-5
CASRKAVGETQYF
>TRBV9|TRBD2|-|TRBJ2-3
CASSVMGTSYTDTQYF
>TRBV5-1|-|-|TRBJ1-3
CASSWESGAGNTIYF
>TRBV20-1|-|once|TRBJ2-5
CSASRDEQETQYF
>TRBV10-3|TRBD1|-|TRBJ2-7
CAISESTGPGEQYF
>TRBV28|-|-|TRBJ2-5
CASSLESKGLGETQYF
>TRBV5-4|TRBD2|-|TRBJ2-1
CASSLISREVNEQFF
>TRBV6-6|-|-|TRBJ1-5
CASSYFGQPQHF
>TRBV29-1|TRBD2|-|TRBJ2-1
CSVQTSGIGDEQFF
>TRBV7-6|TRBD2|once|TRBJ2-3
CASSFAGGHTDTQYF
>TRBV6-5|-|-|TRBJ2-7
CASSGTGNEQYF
>TRBV6-4|TRBD2|-|TRBJ2-1
CASRPGTSSYNEQFF
>TRBV2|TRBD2|-|TRBJ2-5
CASSEVIGRARETQYF
>TRBV7-9|-|-|TRBJ2-7
CASSPEVSYEQYF
>TRBV6-5|-|-|TRBJ1-5
CASIGTDSRPQHF
>TRBV15|TRBD1|-|TRBJ1-3
CATSSSTTYRGHGNTIYF
>TRBV5-1|-|-|TRBJ2-7
CASSPEAGRTQYF
>TRBV6-5|-|-|TRBJ2-6
CASRPEGAGANVLTF
>TRBV7-2|-|-|TRBJ1-1
CASSLTRNTEAFF
>TRBV19|-|-|TRBJ2-1
CASSMSSFMTSYNEQFF
>TRBV27|-|-|TRBJ2-1
CASSSPGHLGSYNEQFF
>TRBV5-4|TRBD2|-|TRBJ2-1
CASRSGTSGSNEQFF
>TRBV5-1|TRBD1|-|TRBJ1-4
CASSPPTGKDEKLFF
>TRBV27|TRBD1|-|TRBJ1-4
CASRYSGQGVNEKLFF
>TRBV2|-|-|TRBJ2-3
CASSGRLDTQYF
>TRBV18|-|once|TRBJ2-7
CASSPRKGSSYEQYF
>TRBV2|-|-|TRBJ2-6
CASKREGSGANVLTF
>TRBV6-1|-|-|TRBJ1-4
CASSEGGLGEKLFF
>TRBV5-1|-|-|TRBJ2-3
CASSSGTHPGTDTQYF
>TRBV6-6|-|-|TRBJ1-1
CASSWMTGNTEAFF
>TRBV19|TRBD1|-|TRBJ2-6
CASSSRTGGIPPGANVLTF
>TRBV19|TRBD1|-|TRBJ1-5
CASSTRQGGGQPQHF
>TRBV6-5|-|-|TRBJ1-4
CASSYGQGGEKLFF
>TRBV5-1|TRBD2|-|TRBJ2-2
CASSYLAGNTGELFF
>TRBV21-1|-|-|TRBJ2-2
CASSKRFPAGGPTTGELFF
>TRBV4-2|TRBD1|-|TRBJ1-4
CASSQDRDRMNEKLFF
>TRBV9|-|-|TRBJ1-3
CASSVDHRVSGNTIYF
>TRBV2|TRBD2|-|TRBJ2-7
CASNQGLAGTEQYF
>TRBV6-6|TRBD2|-|TRBJ2-1
CASSKGLVAYNEQFF
>TRBV2|TRBD1|-|TRBJ1-2
CASRGQGAYGYTF
>TRBV28|TRBD1|-|TRBJ1-5
CASSLPRQGRQPQHF
>TRBV27|-|few|TRBJ2-1
CASSGYSAHSYNEQFF
>TRBV6-5|-|-|TRBJ1-2
CASSNYGYTF
>TRBV28|TRBD2|-|TRBJ2-3
CASRPSGMTDTQYF
>TRBV5-1|-|once|TRBJ1-1
CASSLAQGSEAFF
>TRBV7-9|TRBD1|once|TRBJ1-5
CASSNRDSAGQPQHF
>TRBV12-3/TRBV12-4|-|-|TRBJ1-2
CASTYGGGEGYTF
>TRBV7-2|TRBD2|-|TRBJ2-1
CASSLVGSGRALGNEQFF